This T cell receptor (beta chain) was retrieved from a study of OX40 agonist ivuxolimab in advanced cancers. Turning to the overall study: Ivuxolimab, which targeted the costimulatory receptor OX40 (CD134), was an agonistic, fully human IgG2 monoclonal antibody. Peripheral TCRbeta sequencing was intended to test whether TCR sequence diversity was altered and clonal T-cell expansion was caused by ivuxolimab. Patients were allowed to have had prior anti-PD-1, anti-PD-L1 or anti-CTLA-4 therapy, and around 40% of the dose-escalation patients had previously received checkpoint inhibitors. The monotherapy dose-escalation portion (N ≈ 50 patients) of the phase I ivuxolimab trial is reported in the paper. Partial responses were achieved by three dose-escalation patients, of whom one had hepatocellular carcinoma and two had cutaneous melanoma. Among the roughly 50 dose-escalation patients, around 19 had hepatocellular carcinoma, around 15 melanoma, 9 renal cell carcinoma and 9 head and neck cancer. Intravenous ivuxolimab was administered to patients every 2 weeks at six dose levels: 0.01, 0.1, 0.3, 1.5, 3 and 10 mg/kg. A male proportion of 70% to 90% and a mean age of approximately 61 years, ranging from roughly 23 to 80, were recorded for the dose-escalation cohort.

Genomic DNA was isolated from the sorted cells so that the TCRbeta CDR3 region could be sequenced. The immunoSEQ Assay was used for sequencing of TCRbeta CDR3 regions. TCRdb carries this immuneACCESS record with in-frame sequences only. Its versions omit some clonotypes, under half of them owing to an unresolved V gene in the studies checked, with the rest unexplained. For this sample the table gives over 90,000 clones, of which around 84% were detected only once. The ten largest account for about 1.9% of the sample. Concerning this clone: The target of this receptor is not known. No much larger clone is present one base from it, and per-base qualities are unavailable.

Patients with a history of autoimmune disease or receiving systemic immunosuppression were excluded from the trial. Peripheral blood for TCR sequencing was drawn from every dose cohort at baseline, at cycle 4 day 1 and at cycle 7 day 1. Samples were obtained from an open-label, multicenter, first-in-human phase I dose-escalation trial of ivuxolimab. Adults with locally advanced or metastatic head and neck squamous cell, hepatocellular, melanoma or renal cell carcinoma were enrolled in the trial. Before TCR sequencing, CD4+ T cells and CD8+ T cells from peripheral blood were sorted into separate populations. Trimming at the junction amounts to 4 bases on V and 1 base on J, and the germline ends lie 26 bases apart. The germline V gene (reference sequence) specifies GTSNPN as CDR1 and SVGIG as CDR2. From cysteine to phenylalanine, the CDR3 is 18 amino acids long. Left in the record is the CDR3 DNA by itself, 54 bases read in frame from the first base.

Results the study describes overall, beyond this receptor: After ivuxolimab, expanded clones were on average more numerous among CD8+ T cells than among CD4+ T cells. In partial responders in the 0.1-3.0 mg/kg groups, normalized peripheral clonal expansion was found to be among the lowest, especially among CD8+ T cells. Low levels of normalized T-cell clonal expansion were also seen in some patients who did not respond. At doses from 0.1 to 3.0 mg/kg, clonal expansion was seen in both CD4+ and CD8+ blood T cells between baseline and week 6. Which antigens the clonally expanded peripheral T cells were specific for was not determined.

The sequence links TRBV30 to TRBJ2-7, and TRBD2 may be the D gene, going by 7 matching bases. This sequence was found in an adult with an advanced solid tumor such as melanoma, head and neck, liver or kidney cancer. Sequenced material: CD4+ or CD8+ T cells sorted from blood, taken in a trial of the OX40 agonist ivuxolimab. The DNA sequence is given as TGTGCCTGGAAGCCAGGGGCTAGCGGTCGTCGGGCTTCCTACGAGCAGTACTTC. Its protein is CAWKPGASGRRASYEQYF.